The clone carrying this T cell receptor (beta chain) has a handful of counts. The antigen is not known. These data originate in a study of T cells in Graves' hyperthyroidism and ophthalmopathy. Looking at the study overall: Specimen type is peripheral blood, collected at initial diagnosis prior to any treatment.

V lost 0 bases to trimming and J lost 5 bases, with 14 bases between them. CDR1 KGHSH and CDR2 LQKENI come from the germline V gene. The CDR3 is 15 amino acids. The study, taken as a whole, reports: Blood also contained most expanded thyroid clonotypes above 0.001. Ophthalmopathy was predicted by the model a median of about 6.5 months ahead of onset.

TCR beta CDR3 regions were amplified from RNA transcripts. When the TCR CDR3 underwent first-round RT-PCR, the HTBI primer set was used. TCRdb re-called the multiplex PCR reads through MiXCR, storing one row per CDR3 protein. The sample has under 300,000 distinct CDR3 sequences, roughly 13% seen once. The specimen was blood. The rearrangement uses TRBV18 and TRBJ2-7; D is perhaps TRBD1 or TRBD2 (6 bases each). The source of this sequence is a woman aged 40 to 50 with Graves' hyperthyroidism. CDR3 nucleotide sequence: TGTGCCAGCTCACCACCTTCCGGGGGCAGGAACGAGCAGTACTTC. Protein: CASSPPSGGRNEQYF.